This T cell receptor (beta chain) was identified during a study of cytomegalovirus exposure and HLA in healthy donors. Researchers ran the PCR with 60 Vbeta and 13 Jbeta primers. Assay: immunoSEQ multiplex PCR; the TCRdb copy retains only in-frame clones and omits some. This table has 170,000 or so clones, about three quarters appearing once. Material for sequencing was PBMCs. This TCR derives from a man aged 35-49 years in good health and CMV-seronegative.

CDR3 residues: CASSPITATDTQYF. CDR3 nucleotides: TGTGCCAGCTCACCAATAACAGCCACAGATACGCAGTATTTT. The chain combines TRBV18 with TRBJ2-3; D is uncertain. The CDR3 is made up of 14 amino acids. Germline CDR1 is KGHSH and CDR2 is LQKENI. Trimming took off 2 bases at V and 2 bases at J, with 8 bases between the two ends.